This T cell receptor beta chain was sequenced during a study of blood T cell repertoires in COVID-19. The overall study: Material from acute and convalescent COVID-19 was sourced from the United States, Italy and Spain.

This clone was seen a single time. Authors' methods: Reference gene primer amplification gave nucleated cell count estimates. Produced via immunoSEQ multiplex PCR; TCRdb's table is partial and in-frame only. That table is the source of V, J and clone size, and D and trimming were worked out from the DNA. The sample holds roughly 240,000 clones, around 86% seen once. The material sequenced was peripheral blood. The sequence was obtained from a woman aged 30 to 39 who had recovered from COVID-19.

CDR3 DNA: TGTGCCAGCAGCGTAGAAGGGACAGGGGGCGGCTTGGGCGAGCAGTACTTC. This codes for CASSVEGTGGGLGEQYF. The rearrangement uses TRBV9 and TRBJ2-7, with 12 positions matching TRBD1. V trimming: 0 bases; J trimming: 6 bases; junction bases outside the gene matches: 10. CDR3 size: 17 residues. Per the germline V gene, CDR1 is SGDLS and CDR2 is YYNGEE.